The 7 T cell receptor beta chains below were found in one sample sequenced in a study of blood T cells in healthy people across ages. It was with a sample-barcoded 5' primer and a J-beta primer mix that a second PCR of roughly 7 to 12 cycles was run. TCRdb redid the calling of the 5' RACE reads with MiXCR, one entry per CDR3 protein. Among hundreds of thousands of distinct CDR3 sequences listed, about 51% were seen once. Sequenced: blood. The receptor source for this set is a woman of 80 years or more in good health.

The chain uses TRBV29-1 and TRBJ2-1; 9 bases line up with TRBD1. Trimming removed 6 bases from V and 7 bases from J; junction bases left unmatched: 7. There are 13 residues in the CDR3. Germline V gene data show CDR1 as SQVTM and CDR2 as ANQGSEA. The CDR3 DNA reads TGCAGCGTGTCCCCGACAGGGGGTAATGAGCAGTTCTTC. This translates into CSVSPTGGNEQFF.

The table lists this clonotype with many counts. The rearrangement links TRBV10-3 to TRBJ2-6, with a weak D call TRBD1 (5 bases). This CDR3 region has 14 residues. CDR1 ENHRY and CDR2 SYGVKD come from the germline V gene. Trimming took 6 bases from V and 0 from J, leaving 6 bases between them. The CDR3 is CAISTGSGANVLTF. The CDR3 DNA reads TGTGCCATCAGCACAGGCTCTGGGGCCAACGTCCTGACTTTC.

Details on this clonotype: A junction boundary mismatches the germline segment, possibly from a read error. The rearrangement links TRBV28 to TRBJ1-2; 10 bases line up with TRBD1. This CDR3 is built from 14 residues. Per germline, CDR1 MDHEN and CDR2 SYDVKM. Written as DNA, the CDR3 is TGCGCCAGCAGCCAAGGACAGGGGGTTTATGGCCACACCTTC. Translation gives CASSQGQGVYGHTF.

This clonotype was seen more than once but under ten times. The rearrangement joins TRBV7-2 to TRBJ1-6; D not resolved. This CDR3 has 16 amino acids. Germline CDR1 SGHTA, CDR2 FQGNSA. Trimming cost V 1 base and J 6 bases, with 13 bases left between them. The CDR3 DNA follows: TGTGCCAGCAGCTTAGGCGGGAGGCAGGTTAATTCACCCCTCCACTTT. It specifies CASSLGGRQVNSPLHF.

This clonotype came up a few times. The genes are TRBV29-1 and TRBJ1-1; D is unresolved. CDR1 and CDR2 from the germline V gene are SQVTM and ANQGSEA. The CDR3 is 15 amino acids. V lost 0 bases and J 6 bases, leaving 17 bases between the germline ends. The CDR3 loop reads CSVEEVSVVRAEAFF. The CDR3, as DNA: TGCAGCGTTGAAGAGGTTTCAGTTGTCCGGGCTGAAGCTTTCTTT.

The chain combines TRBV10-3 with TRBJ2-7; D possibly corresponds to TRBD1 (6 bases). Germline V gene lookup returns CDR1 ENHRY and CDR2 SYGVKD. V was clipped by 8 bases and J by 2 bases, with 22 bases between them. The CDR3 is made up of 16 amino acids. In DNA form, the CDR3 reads TGTGCCATCTTCTCCGGGACAAAAGAGATCGCCTACGAGCAGTACTTC. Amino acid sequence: CAIFSGTKEIAYEQYF.

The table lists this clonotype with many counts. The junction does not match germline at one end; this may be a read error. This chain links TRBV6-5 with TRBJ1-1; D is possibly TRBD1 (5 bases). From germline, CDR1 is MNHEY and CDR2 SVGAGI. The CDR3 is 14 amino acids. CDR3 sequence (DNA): TGTGCCAGCAGTGACTCGAGGCAGGGCACTGAAGCTTTCTTT. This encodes CASSDSRQGTEAFF.